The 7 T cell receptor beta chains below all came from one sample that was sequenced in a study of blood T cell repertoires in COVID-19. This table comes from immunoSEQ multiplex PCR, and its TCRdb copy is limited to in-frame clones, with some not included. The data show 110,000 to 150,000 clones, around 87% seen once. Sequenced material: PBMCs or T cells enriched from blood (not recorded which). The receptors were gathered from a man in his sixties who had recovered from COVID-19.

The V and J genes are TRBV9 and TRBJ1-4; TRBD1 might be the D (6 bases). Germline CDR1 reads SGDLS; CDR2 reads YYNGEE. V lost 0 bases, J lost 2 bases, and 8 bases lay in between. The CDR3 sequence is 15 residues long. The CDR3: CASSVGQGTNEKLFF. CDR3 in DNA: TGTGCCAGCAGCGTAGGTCAGGGGACTAATGAAAAACTGTTTTTT.

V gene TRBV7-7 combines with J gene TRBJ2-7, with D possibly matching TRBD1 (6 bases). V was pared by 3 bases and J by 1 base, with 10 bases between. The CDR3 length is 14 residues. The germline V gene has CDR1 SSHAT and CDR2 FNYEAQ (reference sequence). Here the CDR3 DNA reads TGTGCCAGCAGCTTTTCAGACAGGTCCTACGAGCAGTACTTC. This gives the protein CASSFSDRSYEQYF. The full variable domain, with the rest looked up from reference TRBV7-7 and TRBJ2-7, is GAGVSQSPRYKVTKRGQDVTLRCDPISSHATLYWYQQALGQGPEFLTYFNYEAQPDKSGLPSDRFSAERPEGSISTLTIQRTEQRDSAMYRCASSFSDRSYEQYFGPGTRLTVT.

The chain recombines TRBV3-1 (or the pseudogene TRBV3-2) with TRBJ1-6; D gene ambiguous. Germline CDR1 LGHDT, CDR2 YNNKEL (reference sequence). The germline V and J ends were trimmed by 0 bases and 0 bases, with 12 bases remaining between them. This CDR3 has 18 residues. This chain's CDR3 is CASSQDWRASSYNSPLHF. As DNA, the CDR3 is TGTGCCAGCAGCCAAGATTGGAGGGCGAGCTCCTATAATTCACCCCTCCACTTT.

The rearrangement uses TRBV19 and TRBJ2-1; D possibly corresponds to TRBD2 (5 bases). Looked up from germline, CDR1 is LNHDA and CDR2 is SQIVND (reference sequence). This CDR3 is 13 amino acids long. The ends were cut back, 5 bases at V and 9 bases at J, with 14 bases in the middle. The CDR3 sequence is CASSAASRGEQFF. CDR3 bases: TGTGCCAGTAGTGCGGCGTCTCGGGGTGAGCAGTTCTTC.

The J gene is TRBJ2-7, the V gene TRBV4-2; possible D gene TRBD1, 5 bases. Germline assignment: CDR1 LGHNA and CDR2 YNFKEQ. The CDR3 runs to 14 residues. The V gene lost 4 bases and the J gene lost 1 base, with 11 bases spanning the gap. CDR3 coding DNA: TGTGCCAGCAGCCCCACAGGTGGGTCCTACGAGCAGTACTTC. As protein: CASSPTGGSYEQYF.

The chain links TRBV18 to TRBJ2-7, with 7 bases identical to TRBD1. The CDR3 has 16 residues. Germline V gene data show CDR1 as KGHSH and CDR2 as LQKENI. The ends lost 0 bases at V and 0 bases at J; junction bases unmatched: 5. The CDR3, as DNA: TGTGCCAGCTCACCACCTGGCAGGGGGAGCTCCTACGAGCAGTACTTC. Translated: CASSPPGRGSSYEQYF. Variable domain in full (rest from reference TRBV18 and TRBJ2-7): NAGVMQNPRHLVRRRGQEARLRCSPMKGHSHVYWYRQLPEEGLKFMVYLQKENIIDESGMPKERFSAEFPKEGPSILRIQQVVRGDSAAYFCASSPPGRGSSYEQYFGPGTRLTVT.

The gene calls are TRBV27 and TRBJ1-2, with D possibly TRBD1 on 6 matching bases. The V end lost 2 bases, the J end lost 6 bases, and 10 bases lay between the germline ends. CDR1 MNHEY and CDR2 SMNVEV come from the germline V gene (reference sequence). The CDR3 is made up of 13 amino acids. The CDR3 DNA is TGTGCCAGCAGTTTACAGGGGTCCAATGGCTACACCTTC. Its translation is CASSLQGSNGYTF.